These T cell receptor beta chains were read from a single sample in a study of blood T cells in healthy people across ages. TCRdb re-derived calls from the 5' RACE reads in MiXCR, one entry per CDR3 protein. This sample yields some 690,000 distinct CDR3 sequences, of which approximately 22% are seen a single time; roughly 22% belongs to the top ten. Sequences were obtained from blood. The source of these receptors is a man between 65 and 85 years old in good health. Both conserved end residues are part of each CDR3. The order of the fields is J gene, V gene, CDR3 protein.

TRBJ1-4 TRBV5-1 CASSGDSEKLFF
TRBJ2-1 TRBV7-8 CASSLRNSGGGQFF
TRBJ2-1 TRBV10-3 CAIRGGLSNEQFF
TRBJ2-7 TRBV28 CASYHPHNYEQYF
TRBJ2-1 TRBV10-1 CATSDTYNEQFF
TRBJ2-1 TRBV18 CASSVPPHSGGVEQFF
TRBJ2-7 TRBV5-1 CASRRQEGSSYEQYF
TRBJ1-1 TRBV11-2 CASSTTQALNTEAFF
TRBJ1-2 TRBV6-5 CASGKEASANYGYTF
TRBJ1-2 TRBV29-1 CSVGEHYGYTF
TRBJ2-6 TRBV6-1 CASTLRGLAGANVLTF
TRBJ1-2 TRBV28 CASSLFRRAELYGYTF
TRBJ2-1 TRBV30 CACQRDDEQFF
TRBJ2-7 TRBV15 CATSRGFGGPFSYEQYF
- TRBV18 CASSQGAQIPQNEQFF
TRBJ1-4 TRBV9 CASSVGQFNYNEKLFF
TRBJ1-3 TRBV15 CATSTSTRGWTGNTIYF
TRBJ1-5 TRBV29-1 CSVTTRDGQHQPQHF
TRBJ1-1 TRBV3-1 CASSQDWGLLGTEAFF
TRBJ2-5 TRBV29-1 CSVEGGAGGLQETQYF
TRBJ2-1 TRBV5-1 CASSPWGSASYNEQFF
TRBJ2-2 TRBV19 CASKELAGLNTGELFF
TRBJ1-1 TRBV29-1 CSVEVGGLAFF
- TRBV6-6 CAGSYPGDAETQYF
TRBJ2-1 TRBV5-1 CASSLRQNSYNEQLF
TRBJ1-3 TRBV12-3/TRBV12-4 CASTGSVGIGNTIYF
TRBJ2-7 TRBV11-2 CASSWVPLSYEQYF
TRBJ1-1 TRBV4-3 CASSHDHITEAFF